This T cell receptor (beta chain) was identified in a study of cytomegalovirus exposure and HLA in healthy donors. Regarding this clone: The antigen remains unidentified.

PCR employed 60 Vbeta and 13 Jbeta primers. Only in-frame clones appear in the TCRdb table, and some are missing; sequencing was by immunoSEQ multiplex PCR. Of 150,000 to 200,000 clones listed, about 65% are singletons. CDR3 size: 14 residues. The V end lost 4 bases, the J end lost 0 bases, and 9 bases lay between the germline ends. Germline lookup yields CDR1 SNHLY and CDR2 FYNNEI. Findings of the study overall: Rates of TCR association differed by HLA locus in a later analysis, with DRB1 highest and HLA-C lowest. Of the V segments, some could not be distinguished, including TRBV6-2 and TRBV6-3, and were excluded. Reports indicate that TCR beta sequences accurately predicted the HLA-A and HLA-B alleles of most subjects.

The clonotype originates from a man aged 35 to 55 in good health and CMV-seropositive. The chain links TRBV2 to TRBJ1-1, with D perhaps TRBD1 (5 bases). Sequencing was carried out using PBMCs. As DNA, the CDR3 is TGTGCCAGCAGTGTGGGGCCCTTGAACACTGAAGCTTTCTTT. Residues: CASSVGPLNTEAFF.